The 22 T cell receptor beta chains given below trace back to one sample, sequenced in a study of T-cell memory formation after mild COVID-19. MiXCR, run by TCRdb on the 5' RACE reads, gives a single entry per CDR3 protein. Found here are 300,000 to 350,000 distinct CDR3 sequences, 10% to 15% of them singletons; the top ten hold 20% to 25%. The sequencing sample was made of PBMCs or a T cell subset sorted from them (not recorded which). These receptors all stem from a man between 18 and 29 years old who had mild COVID-19 (a few samples of this study predate the infection). Cell type and time point are not known.

The chain uses TRBV28 and TRBJ1-2; D is ambiguous. Trimming took 5 bases from V and 4 from J, leaving 14 bases between them. This CDR3 is 14 amino acids long. Germline V gives CDR1 MDHEN, CDR2 SYDVKM. CDR3 sequence: CASSVGRRSYGYTF. The CDR3 DNA is TGTGCCAGCAGTGTCGGACGCCGCAGCTATGGCTACACCTTC.

This clonotype was recorded at least ten times. V is TRBV7-2 and J is TRBJ2-1; 14 bases match TRBD2. This CDR3 region has 16 residues. CDR1 and CDR2 (germline): SGHTA, FQGNSA. V shed 1 base, J shed 9 bases, and the junction held 5 bases outside the gene matches. The CDR3 spells CASSLDGLAGGSEQFF. The CDR3 bases are TGTGCCAGCAGCTTAGATGGACTAGCGGGGGGCAGTGAGCAGTTCTTC.

V and J are TRBV24-1 and TRBJ2-2, with D perhaps TRBD1 (5 bases). CDR1 and CDR2 (germline): KGHDR, SFDVKD. The CDR3 extends over 14 amino acids. V lost 7 bases and J lost 4, with 12 bases in between. The DNA for the CDR3 is TGTGCCACCAGGGCAGGGTCGGGCACCGGGGAGCTGTTTTTT. It specifies CATRAGSGTGELFF.

V gene TRBV5-8 combines with J gene TRBJ2-1; D tentatively reads TRBD1 or TRBD2 (6 bases each). CDR3 length: 13 amino acids. Germline CDR1 is SGHTS and CDR2 is YDEGEE. V lost 4 bases, J lost 9 bases, and 14 bases lay in between. The CDR3 loop is CASSGGTLGEQFF. CDR3 bases: TGTGCCAGCAGCGGCGGGACACTGGGTGAGCAGTTCTTC.

This chain joins TRBV10-3 and TRBJ2-1, with D hard to call. Germline loops: CDR1 ENHRY, CDR2 SYGVKD. The CDR3 runs 14 residues. V was clipped by 7 bases and J by 9 bases, with 19 bases between them. CDR3 loop: CAIKGSAVISEQFF. The CDR3 nucleotides read TGTGCCATCAAAGGATCGGCGGTTATTAGTGAGCAGTTCTTC.

The chain combines TRBV6-4 with TRBJ2-2; 7 bases align to TRBD1. The trim removed 0 bases at V and 10 bases at J, leaving 8 bases unmatched. The length of the CDR3 is 15 residues. From germline, CDR1 is MRHNA and CDR2 SNTAGT. The CDR3 is CASSDSRGRRMELFF. The CDR3 bases are TGTGCCAGCAGTGACTCAAGGGGGCGCAGAATGGAGCTGTTTTTT.

This clonotype showed up just a few times. V is TRBV6-5 and J is TRBJ1-4; weak D call: TRBD1 (5 bases). The germline gives CDR1 MNHEY, CDR2 SVGAGI. The CDR3 covers 17 residues. V lost 1 base and J lost 5, with 17 bases in between. The CDR3 nucleotides are TGTGCCAGCAGTTACTTTGCCGACCAGGGAGGGAATGAAAAACTGTTTTTT. It is translated as CASSYFADQGGNEKLFF.

This chain joins TRBV4-1 and TRBJ1-1; maybe TRBD1 (5 bases). Trimming took 3 bases from V and 3 from J, leaving 14 bases between them. CDR1 is MGHRA and CDR2 is YSYEKL in the germline V gene. This CDR3 has 15 amino acids. The CDR3 sequence: CASSHQVGRDTEAFF. In DNA form, the CDR3 reads TGCGCCAGCAGCCACCAGGTTGGCAGGGACACTGAAGCTTTCTTT.

The chain carries TRBV9 and TRBJ2-5, with D perhaps TRBD1 or TRBD2 (6 bases each). CDR1 is SGDLS, CDR2 YYNGEE, per germline. Trimming removed 3 bases from V and 4 bases from J, with 16 bases in between. The CDR3 runs to 15 residues. The CDR3 region is CASSGHRDWGETQYF. The CDR3 DNA sequence: TGTGCCAGCAGCGGACACAGGGACTGGGGAGAGACCCAGTACTTC.

The V call is TRBV18, the J call TRBJ1-1; D not certain. V was pared by 3 bases and J by 1 base, with 18 bases between. From germline, CDR1 is KGHSH and CDR2 LQKENI. The CDR3 is 17 amino acids. For the CDR3, the DNA is TGTGCCAGCTCACCTCAGGCCTTTCGACGGCAGAACACTGAAGCTTTCTTT. Protein product: CASSPQAFRRQNTEAFF.

This clonotype was detected many times. The rearrangement links TRBV5-1 to TRBJ2-4; 7 bases fit TRBD1. With 0 bases clipped from V and 6 bases from J, the junction kept 0 bases outside the gene matches. The CDR3 extends over 13 amino acids. Germline-derived CDR1 and CDR2 are SGHRS and YFSETQ. The CDR3, as DNA: TGCGCCAGCAGCTTGGACAGGGGAAACATTCAGTACTTC. Amino acids: CASSLDRGNIQYF.

This clonotype was observed a single time. V usage is TRBV6-2 or TRBV6-3 and J usage is TRBJ1-1; no firm D call. This CDR3 has 13 amino acids. Trimming took off 4 bases at V and 4 bases at J, with 10 bases between the two ends. From germline, CDR1 is MNHEY and CDR2 SVGEGT. DNA for the CDR3: TGTGCCAGCAGTTCCCGAGAGAGCACTGAAGCTTTCTTT. Amino acid sequence: CASSSRESTEAFF.

J is TRBJ1-5 and V is TRBV12-3 or TRBV12-4; TRBD1 might be the D (5 bases). CDR3 length: 15 amino acids. The V end was cut by 2 bases, the J end by 3 bases, with 11 bases between. CDR3 amino acids: CASSLSRVPNQPQHF. The CDR3 DNA reads as TGTGCCAGCAGTTTAAGCAGGGTCCCCAATCAGCCCCAGCATTTT.

This clonotype turned up a few times. V is TRBV20-1 and J is TRBJ1-6; 11 positions agree with TRBD1. In germline, CDR1 is DFQATT, CDR2 SNEGSKA (reference sequence). J lost 7 bases, V lost 6 bases, and 14 bases had no gene match. This CDR3 has 17 residues. CDR3 sequence reads: CSAAGTGGLLGNSPLHF. For the CDR3, the DNA is TGCAGTGCAGCCGGGACAGGGGGACTCCTTGGGAATTCACCCCTCCACTTT.

This clonotype was recorded many times. The gene calls are TRBV7-2 and TRBJ2-5; possibly TRBD1 for D (6 bases). V was trimmed by 0 bases and J by 2 bases, leaving 13 bases between them. Germline CDR1 SGHTA, CDR2 FQGNSA. The CDR3 runs to 16 residues. The CDR3 here is CASSLARIRGQETQYF. The CDR3 nucleotides are TGTGCCAGCAGCTTAGCGCGTATTAGGGGGCAAGAGACCCAGTACTTC.

The chain has TRBV6-5 and TRBJ2-7; TRBD1 aligns across 11 bases. The CDR3 has 15 amino acids. V trimming: 7 bases; J trimming: 7 bases; junction bases outside the gene matches: 12. Germline V lookup: CDR1 MNHEY, CDR2 SVGAGI. In nucleotides, the CDR3 is TGTGCCAGCATCCCTAGGACAGGGGGCTCGAGAGAGCAGTACTTC. Its protein is CASIPRTGGSREQYF.

The rearrangement uses TRBV7-9 and TRBJ2-1; TRBD1 is a possible D gene (7 bases). The V gene's germline CDR1 is SEHNR and CDR2 FQNEAQ (reference sequence). The CDR3 is made up of 15 amino acids. The ends were cut back, 1 base at V and 6 bases at J, with 13 bases in the middle. CDR3 sequence (DNA): TGTGCCAGCAGCTTAGGGGCAGGGGGGATCAATGAGCAGTTCTTC. Protein: CASSLGAGGINEQFF.

CDR3 region: CAIRGTGANEKLFF. DNA for the CDR3: TGTGCCATCAGAGGGACAGGGGCGAATGAAAAACTGTTTTTT. V usage is TRBV10-3 and J usage is TRBJ1-4; the match to TRBD1 covers 10 bases. The germline V gene has CDR1 ENHRY and CDR2 SYGVKD. The V segment lost 6 bases and the J segment 5 bases; nucleotides outside the gene matches: 3. CDR3 length: 14 residues.

The chain joins TRBV6-2 or TRBV6-3 to TRBJ2-1; the D call may be TRBD1 or TRBD2 (6 bases each). Germline V gene sequence: CDR1 MNHEY, CDR2 SVGEGT. This CDR3 has 14 amino acids. The V gene lost 5 bases and the J gene lost 5 bases, with 13 bases spanning the gap. The CDR3 spells CASSRGALNNEQFF. CDR3 sequence (DNA): TGTGCCAGCAGTAGGGGGGCCCTGAACAATGAGCAGTTCTTC.

This clonotype was detected only a few times. The rearrangement joins TRBV29-1 to TRBJ2-5; TRBD1 aligns across 9 bases. The CDR3 is made up of 16 amino acids. The ends lost 1 base at V and 4 bases at J; junction bases unmatched: 10. The germline CDR1 and CDR2 sequences are SQVTM and ANQGSEA. CDR3 nucleotide sequence: TGCAGCGTTGAAGGGCCGGGACAGGGTTTAAGAGAGACCCAGTACTTC. It encodes CSVEGPGQGLRETQYF.

V and J are TRBV4-3 and TRBJ1-1; perhaps TRBD1 as D (5 bases). Germline assignment: CDR1 LGHNA and CDR2 YSLEER. Trimming took off 0 bases at V and 6 bases at J, with 14 bases between the two ends. CDR3 size: 15 residues. The CDR3 region has the DNA TGCGCCAGCAGCCAAGACTTTAAAGGGGTCGCTGAAGCTTTCTTT. It is translated as CASSQDFKGVAEAFF.

The chain couples TRBV12-3 or TRBV12-4 to TRBJ1-1; perhaps TRBD1 as D (5 bases). The CDR3 runs 14 residues. The V and J ends lost 4 bases and 5 bases respectively, with 14 bases between them. CDR3 bases: TGTGCCAGCAGTTATCGGGGCCCGAGGACTGAAGCTTTCTTT. Translated, it gives CASSYRGPRTEAFF.